These 29 T cell receptor beta chains came from one sample sequenced in a study of PD-1 blockade in classical Hodgkin lymphoma. TCRdb's copy holds only in-frame clones and misses some; the assay was immunoSEQ multiplex PCR. The sample contains approximately 160,000 clones, approximately 80% of which appear only once. Every one of the patients relapsed after autologous stem cell transplantation (brentuximab vedotin exposure was variable). Here the sequenced sample was peripheral blood mononuclear cells (PBMCs), taken before the second cycle of nivolumab. The source is a human donor with classical Hodgkin lymphoma.

The chain links TRBV5-1 to TRBJ2-7, with D uncertain. The CDR3 runs to 14 residues. Germline CDR1 and CDR2: SGHRS and YFSETQ. With 2 bases removed from V and 1 base from J, the gap between germline ends came to 10 bases. The CDR3 region has the DNA TGCGCCAGCAGCTTTACTTCACCATCCTACGAGCAGTACTTC. As protein: CASSFTSPSYEQYF.

CDR3: CASNPGGPTYEQYF. CDR3 bases: TGCGCCAGCAACCCTGGGGGCCCTACCTACGAGCAGTACTTC. The chain has TRBV5-1 and TRBJ2-7; tentatively, D is TRBD1 (6 bases). Germline V gives CDR1 SGHRS, CDR2 YFSETQ. The V end was cut by 6 bases, the J end by 2 bases, with 15 bases between. The CDR3 has 14 amino acids.

V is TRBV4-2 and J is TRBJ2-7, with D perhaps given as TRBD1 or TRBD2 (6 bases each). Trimming removed 5 bases from V and 4 bases from J, with 18 bases in between. The length of the CDR3 is 15 residues. The germline CDR1 and CDR2 sequences are LGHNA and YNFKEQ. The CDR3 reads CASSTPRGGTYEQYF. CDR3 sequence (DNA): TGTGCCAGCAGCACCCCCAGGGGAGGAACTTACGAGCAGTACTTC.

This clone was counted once. The chain combines TRBV2 with TRBJ1-1, with TRBD1 matching over 8 bases. Germline-derived CDR1 and CDR2 are SNHLY and FYNNEI. The trim removed 7 bases at V and 4 bases at J, leaving 8 bases unmatched. CDR3 length equals 14 residues. The CDR3 DNA follows: TGTGCCAGCAAGGTGGACAGGGTAAGCACTGAAGCTTTCTTT. This encodes CASKVDRVSTEAFF.

This clone has only one observation. The chain joins TRBV15 to TRBJ2-7; 7 bases map to TRBD1. The V segment lost 2 bases and the J segment 5 bases; nucleotides outside the gene matches: 6. This CDR3 contains 14 residues. Germline assignment: CDR1 LNHNV and CDR2 YYDKDF (reference sequence). In nucleotides, the CDR3 is TGTGCCACCAGCAGAAAACAGGGGTCCCACGAGCAGTACTTC. Translating it yields CATSRKQGSHEQYF.

V gene TRBV7-2 combines with J gene TRBJ2-7, with 10 bases lining up with TRBD2. Germline lookup yields CDR1 SGHTA and CDR2 FQGNSA. The length of the CDR3 is 15 residues. The trim removed 1 base at V and 7 bases at J, leaving 7 bases unmatched. The CDR3 here is CASSLVGLAGAEQYF. CDR3 bases: TGTGCCAGCAGCTTAGTAGGGCTAGCGGGGGCTGAGCAGTACTTC.

There are a few counts of this clone. DNA for the CDR3: TGTGCCAGCAGCGCTAGCGGGGGGAGCTCCTACGAGCAGTACTTC. Protein: CASSASGGSSYEQYF. V usage is TRBV7-2 and J usage is TRBJ2-7, with 11 positions matching TRBD2. The CDR3 runs to 15 residues. The V gene end was trimmed by 5 bases and the J gene end by 0 bases; junction bases not matched to a gene: 3. In germline, CDR1 is SGHTA, CDR2 FQGNSA. Using reference TRBV7-2 and TRBJ2-7 for the parts outside the CDR3, the full variable domain is GAGVSQSPSNKVTEKGKDVELRCDPISGHTALYWYRQSLGQGLEFLIYFQGNSAPDKSGLPSDRFSAERTGGSVSTLTIQRTQQEDSAVYLCASSASGGSSYEQYFGPGTRLTVT.

V is TRBV4-3 and J is TRBJ2-1; D perhaps matches TRBD2 (6 bases). V shed 2 bases and J shed 3 bases, with 11 bases lying between them. CDR3 length: 15 residues. Per the germline V gene, CDR1 is LGHNA and CDR2 is YSLEER. CDR3 nucleotide sequence: TGCGCCAGCAGCCAAACTAGCCCCCACTACAATGAGCAGTTCTTC. Protein sequence: CASSQTSPHYNEQFF.

The J gene is TRBJ1-1, the V gene TRBV5-1; D is unresolved. The V gene lost 0 bases and the J gene lost 11 bases, with 14 bases spanning the gap. Germline lookup yields CDR1 SGHRS and CDR2 YFSETQ. This CDR3 spans 13 amino acids. The CDR3 loop reads CASSLEASLMAFF. In DNA form, the CDR3 reads TGCGCCAGCAGCTTGGAAGCTTCACTGATGGCTTTCTTT.

This clone has just one count. This CDR3 is CASSLVLAYIAKNIQYF. The DNA for the CDR3 is TGTGCCAGCAGCTTGGTCCTAGCCTATATAGCCAAAAACATTCAGTACTTC. The chain employs TRBV5-8 and TRBJ2-4; possible D gene TRBD2, 5 bases. V lost 0 bases and J lost 0, with 13 bases in between. CDR1 is SGHTS, CDR2 YDEGEE, per germline. This CDR3 is built from 17 residues.

J is TRBJ2-5 and V is TRBV28; 8 nucleotides line up with TRBD2. This CDR3 has 17 amino acids. Germline V CDR1 and CDR2: MDHEN, SYDVKM. The junction had 16 bases not matched to a gene; V was cut back by 8 bases and J by 2 bases. CDR3 DNA sequence: TGTGCCAGCGGCACCGGAGGGGCGGGGGGAGATCAAGAGACCCAGTACTTC. Its translation: CASGTGGAGGDQETQYF.

V usage is TRBV9 and J usage is TRBJ2-2, with D possibly being TRBD1 (6 bases). Trimming stripped 4 bases from V and 1 base from J, with 11 bases between. CDR3 length: 15 residues. CDR1 and CDR2 (germline): SGDLS, YYNGEE. CDR3 nucleotides: TGTGCCAGCAGCCTGGGACAAATGAACACCGGGGAGCTGTTTTTT. This translates into CASSLGQMNTGELFF. The whole variable domain, remainder taken from reference TRBV9 and TRBJ2-2, is DSGVTQTPKHLITATGQRVTLRCSPRSGDLSVYWYQQSLDQGLQFLIQYYNGEERAKGNILERFSAQQFPDLHSELNLSSLELGDSALYFCASSLGQMNTGELFFGEGSRLTVL.

The chain links TRBV5-6 to TRBJ1-2, with no clear D. Germline V gene data show CDR1 as SGHDT and CDR2 as YYEEEE. This CDR3 comprises 14 residues. V lost 0 bases and J lost 3, with 9 bases in between. The CDR3 bases are TGTGCCAGCAGCTTGGCTGGGGTGGACTATGGCTACACCTTC. It is translated as CASSLAGVDYGYTF.

The chain has TRBV27 and TRBJ2-2; perhaps TRBD2 as D (5 bases). The length of the CDR3 is 16 residues. The germline V gene encodes CDR1 MNHEY and CDR2 SMNVEV (reference sequence). V was shortened by 1 base and J by 2 bases, with 11 bases between the two germline ends. CDR3 nucleotides: TGTGCCAGCAGTTTATACTTAGGAGGAAACACCGGGGAGCTGTTTTTT. Translation gives CASSLYLGGNTGELFF.

This clone was picked up a small number of times. The rearrangement links TRBV19 to TRBJ1-6; 12 nucleotides match TRBD1. J lost 9 bases, V lost 5 bases, and 5 bases had no gene match. CDR1 and CDR2 from the germline V gene are LNHDA and SQIVND (reference sequence). This CDR3 comprises 15 residues. CDR3 sequence reads: CASSFGTGGGSPLHF. The DNA of the CDR3 is TGTGCCAGTAGTTTCGGGACAGGGGGCGGTTCACCCCTCCACTTT.

This clone was counted once. The chain joins TRBV7-8 to TRBJ2-7, with 8 bases lining up with TRBD1. This CDR3 contains 14 residues. The germline V gene has CDR1 SGHVS and CDR2 FQNEAQ. The junction had 3 bases not matched to a gene; V was cut back by 5 bases and J by 0 bases. DNA of the CDR3: TGTGCCAGCAGCCAAGACAGGGGCTCCTACGAGCAGTACTTC. Its translation is CASSQDRGSYEQYF.

This rearrangement joins TRBV2 to TRBJ2-2; TRBD2 aligns across 8 bases. The CDR3 runs to 15 residues. V lost 6 bases to trimming and J lost 6 bases; unmatched junction nucleotides: 9. Per the germline V gene, CDR1 is SNHLY and CDR2 is FYNNEI. The CDR3 region is CASRVSGVGAGELFF. CDR3 in DNA: TGTGCCAGCAGGGTTAGCGGGGTCGGAGCCGGGGAGCTGTTTTTT.

The genes are TRBV6-6 and TRBJ1-6; D is possibly TRBD1 (5 bases). This CDR3 spans 12 amino acids. The V end lost 6 bases, the J end lost 9 bases, and 9 bases lay between the germline ends. The germline V gene has CDR1 MNHNY and CDR2 SVGAGI (reference sequence). The CDR3 region has the DNA TGTGCCAGCAGCCAGGGATTTTCACCCCTCCACTTT. This translates into CASSQGFSPLHF.

This chain uses TRBV7-3 with TRBJ1-2; the D gene is possibly TRBD1 (5 bases). This CDR3 is 12 amino acids long. V gave up 5 bases and J gave up 4 bases, with 8 bases separating them. Germline CDR1 is SGHTA and CDR2 is FQGTGA. This chain's CDR3 is CASSEGFYGYTF. The CDR3 DNA follows: TGTGCCAGCAGCGAGGGGTTCTATGGCTACACCTTC. The variable domain in full, with the rest retrieved from reference TRBV7-3 and TRBJ1-2, is GAGVSQTPSNKVTEKGKYVELRCDPISGHTALYWYRQSLGQGPEFLIYFQGTGAADDSGLPNDRFFAVRPEGSVSTLKIQRTERGDSAVYLCASSEGFYGYTFGSGTRLTVV.

J is TRBJ2-6 and V is TRBV7-3; TRBD1 matches 9 bases. The CDR3 is 16 residues long. V lost 10 bases, J lost 4 bases, and 11 bases stayed unmatched. Germline V gene data show CDR1 as SGHTA and CDR2 as FQGTGA. The CDR3, as DNA: TGTGCCACTGGGCCGGGACAGGGCTCCGGGGCCAACGTCCTGACTTTC. The encoded protein is CATGPGQGSGANVLTF.

The table lists this clone with a few counts. The chain employs TRBV19 and TRBJ1-6; TRBD1 agrees at 7 bases. The trim removed 6 bases at V and 7 bases at J, leaving 12 bases unmatched. The CDR3 is 16 amino acids. Per the germline V gene, CDR1 is LNHDA and CDR2 is SQIVND (reference sequence). This CDR3 is CASRSRGQPENSPLHF. CDR3 DNA: TGTGCCAGTAGATCACGGGGACAGCCGGAAAATTCACCCCTCCACTTT.

The sample holds a few counts of this clone. V is TRBV5-6 and J is TRBJ1-5, with a weak D call TRBD1 (5 bases). From germline, CDR1 is SGHDT and CDR2 YYEEEE. V shed 1 base and J shed 4 bases, with 9 bases lying between them. The CDR3 runs 14 residues. CDR3 in amino acids: CASSLLGDNQPQHF. DNA of the CDR3: TGTGCCAGCAGCTTGTTAGGGGATAATCAGCCCCAGCATTTT.

The V and J genes are TRBV9 and TRBJ1-4; D is possibly TRBD1 (5 bases). The CDR3 has 12 amino acids. Germline assignment: CDR1 SGDLS and CDR2 YYNGEE. Trimming stripped 8 bases from V and 7 bases from J, with 12 bases between. The CDR3 here is CARDNEGEKLFF. The DNA of the CDR3 is TGTGCCAGGGACAACGAGGGTGAAAAACTGTTTTTT.

This clone was detected once. This chain uses TRBV2 with TRBJ2-3, with D possibly matching TRBD2 (6 bases). Trimming shortened V by 9 bases and J by 0 bases, and 13 bases separated the two germline ends. Germline V gene data show CDR1 as SNHLY and CDR2 as FYNNEI. The CDR3 sequence is 14 residues long. CDR3 protein: CASKSRGSTDTQYF. The CDR3 region has the DNA TGTGCCAGTAAGTCGCGGGGAAGCACAGATACGCAGTATTTT. The full variable domain, its missing parts supplied by reference TRBV2 and TRBJ2-3, is EPEVTQTPSHQVTQMGQEVILRCVPISNHLYFYWYRQILGQKVEFLVSFYNNEISEKSEIFDDQFSVERPDGSNFTLKIRSTKLEDSAMYFCASKSRGSTDTQYFGPGTRLTVL.

The chain joins TRBV5-6 to TRBJ2-1; 10 bases fit TRBD2. The CDR3 length is 17 residues. V was pared by 1 base and J by 7 bases, with 11 bases of the junction left unmatched. Germline assignment: CDR1 SGHDT and CDR2 YYEEEE. The CDR3 loop is CASSLFRLAGLVNEQFF. In DNA form, the CDR3 reads TGTGCCAGCAGCTTGTTCCGACTAGCGGGCCTCGTAAATGAGCAGTTCTTC.

In DNA, the CDR3 is TGTGCCAGCAGTCCCCCGGGACGTCTCTCTGGAAACACCATATATTTT. This translates into CASSPPGRLSGNTIYF. The V and J genes are TRBV28 and TRBJ1-3; the D gene is possibly TRBD1 (5 bases). CDR1 and CDR2 (germline): MDHEN, SYDVKM. Deletions cut 5 bases from V and 0 bases from J, with 14 bases between. The CDR3 length is 16 residues.

The chain is built from TRBV29-1 and TRBJ1-2, with 9 bases lining up with TRBD1. The CDR3 is made up of 13 amino acids. Germline V gene lookup returns CDR1 SQVTM and CDR2 ANQGSEA. The ends lost 4 bases at V and 6 bases at J; junction bases unmatched: 6. The CDR3 region is CSVGRGQGHGYTF. Written as DNA, the CDR3 is TGCAGCGTTGGGAGGGGACAGGGTCATGGCTACACCTTC.

The J gene is TRBJ2-7, the V gene TRBV5-4, with D possibly matching TRBD1 (5 bases). The CDR3 is 13 residues long. CDR1 SGHNT and CDR2 YYREEE come from the germline V gene (reference sequence). Trimming took off 5 bases at V and 5 bases at J, with 14 bases between the two ends. Written as DNA, the CDR3 is TGTGCCAGCAGAGTTAGGGGTGGACACGAGCAGTACTTC. This gives the protein CASRVRGGHEQYF. The whole variable domain, remainder taken from reference TRBV5-4 and TRBJ2-7, is ETGVTQSPTHLIKTRGQQVTLRCSSQSGHNTVSWYQQALGQGPQFIFQYYREEENGRGNFPPRFSGLQFPNYSSELNVNALELDDSALYLCASRVRGGHEQYFGPGTRLTVT.

This clone was seen only a few times. The V and J genes are TRBV27 and TRBJ2-5; possibly TRBD2 for D (5 bases). The CDR3 is made up of 15 amino acids. Trimming left V 7 bases short and J 5 bases short, with 20 bases between. CDR1 MNHEY and CDR2 SMNVEV come from the germline V gene (reference sequence). This CDR3 is CASTPGWGKWETQYF. CDR3 DNA: TGTGCCAGCACTCCGGGGTGGGGAAAGTGGGAGACCCAGTACTTC.